What follows are 3 T cell receptor beta chains derived from one specimen sequenced in a study of blood T cell repertoires in COVID-19. Sequenced by immunoSEQ multiplex PCR; TCRdb stores in-frame clones only, minus some. The repertoire holds 200,000 to 300,000 clones, over 75% seen once, with around 3.1% in the top ten. The sample was PBMCs or T cells enriched from blood (not recorded which). Receptor source: a woman between 40 and 55 years old who had been exposed to COVID-19.

V gene TRBV5-4 combines with J gene TRBJ2-7; 14 bases agree with TRBD2. V lost 4 bases, J lost 6 bases, and 15 bases stayed unmatched. The germline V gene encodes CDR1 SGHNT and CDR2 YYREEE (reference sequence). There are 18 residues in the CDR3. The CDR3 DNA is TGTGCCAGCAGCCTGGGAGGGACTAGCGGGGGTGTTAACCTCGAGCAGTACTTC. Its protein product is CASSLGGTSGGVNLEQYF.

The chain links TRBV4-1 to TRBJ2-5, with 7 bases identical to TRBD1. V shed 4 bases and J 4 bases; nucleotides not matched to a gene: 3. The CDR3 totals 13 residues. Germline-derived CDR1 and CDR2 are MGHRA and YSYEKL. The CDR3 coding sequence is TGCGCCAGCAGCCTTCCAGGGGGAGAGACCCAGTACTTC. Amino acids: CASSLPGGETQYF.

Only a few counts were recorded for this clone. The gene calls are TRBV5-6 and TRBJ2-2, with D unresolved. Germline V gene sequence: CDR1 SGHDT, CDR2 YYEEEE. The CDR3 is made up of 14 amino acids. Trimming took off 1 base at V and 1 base at J, with 5 bases between the two ends. The CDR3: CASSLIRNTGELFF. The CDR3 DNA reads TGTGCCAGCAGCTTGATCAGGAACACCGGGGAGCTGTTTTTT.